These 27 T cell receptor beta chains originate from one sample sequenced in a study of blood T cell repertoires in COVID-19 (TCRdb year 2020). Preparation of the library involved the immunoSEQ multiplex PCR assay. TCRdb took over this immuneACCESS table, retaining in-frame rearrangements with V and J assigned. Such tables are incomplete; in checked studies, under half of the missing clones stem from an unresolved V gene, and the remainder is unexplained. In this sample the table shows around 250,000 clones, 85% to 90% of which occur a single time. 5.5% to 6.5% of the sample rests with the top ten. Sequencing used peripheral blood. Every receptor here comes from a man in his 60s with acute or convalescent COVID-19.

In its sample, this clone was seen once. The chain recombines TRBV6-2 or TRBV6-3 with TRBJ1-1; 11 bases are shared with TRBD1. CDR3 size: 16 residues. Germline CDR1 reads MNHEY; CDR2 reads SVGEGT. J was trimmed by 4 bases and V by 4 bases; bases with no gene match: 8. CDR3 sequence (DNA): TGTGCCAGCAGTTCCAACCGGGGACAGGGGGGCACTGAAGCTTTCTTT. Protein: CASSSNRGQGGTEAFF.

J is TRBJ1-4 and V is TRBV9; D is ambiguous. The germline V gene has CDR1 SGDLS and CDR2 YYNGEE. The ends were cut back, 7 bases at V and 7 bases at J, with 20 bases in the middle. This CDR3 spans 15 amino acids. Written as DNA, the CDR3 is TGTGCCAGCTCAAAAGCTGGGTTAGAGGGTGAAAAACTGTTTTTT. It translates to CASSKAGLEGEKLFF.

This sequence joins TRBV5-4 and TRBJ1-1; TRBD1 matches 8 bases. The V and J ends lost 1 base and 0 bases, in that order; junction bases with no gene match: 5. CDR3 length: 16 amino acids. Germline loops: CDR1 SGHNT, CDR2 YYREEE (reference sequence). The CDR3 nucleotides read TGTGCCAGCAGCTTGAGGACAGGGTTCATGAACACTGAAGCTTTCTTT. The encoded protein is CASSLRTGFMNTEAFF.

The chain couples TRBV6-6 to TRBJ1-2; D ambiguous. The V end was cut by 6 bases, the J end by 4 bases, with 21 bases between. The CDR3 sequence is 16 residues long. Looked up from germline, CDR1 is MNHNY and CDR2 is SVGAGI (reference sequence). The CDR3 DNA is TGTGCCAGCAGCAATGGACCAAGGACGGGGTCCTATGGCTACACCTTC. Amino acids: CASSNGPRTGSYGYTF.

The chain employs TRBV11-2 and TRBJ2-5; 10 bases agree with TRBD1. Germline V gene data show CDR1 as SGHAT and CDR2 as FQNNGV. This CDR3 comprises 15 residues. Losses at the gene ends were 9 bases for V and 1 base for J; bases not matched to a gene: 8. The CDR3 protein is CASLLGQGIQETQYF. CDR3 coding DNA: TGTGCCAGTCTATTGGGACAGGGGATCCAAGAGACCCAGTACTTC.

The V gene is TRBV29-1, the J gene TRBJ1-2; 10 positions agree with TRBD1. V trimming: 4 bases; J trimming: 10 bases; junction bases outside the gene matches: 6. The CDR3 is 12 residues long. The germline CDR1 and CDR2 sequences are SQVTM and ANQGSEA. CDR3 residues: CSVGRDRGDYTF. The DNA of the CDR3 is TGCAGCGTTGGTAGGGACAGGGGTGACTACACCTTC.

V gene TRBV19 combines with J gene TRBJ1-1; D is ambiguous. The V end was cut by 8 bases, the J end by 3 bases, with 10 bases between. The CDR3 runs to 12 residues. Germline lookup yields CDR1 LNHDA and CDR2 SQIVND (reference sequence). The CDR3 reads CASFSADTEAFF. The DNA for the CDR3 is TGTGCCAGTTTCTCGGCGGACACTGAAGCTTTCTTT.

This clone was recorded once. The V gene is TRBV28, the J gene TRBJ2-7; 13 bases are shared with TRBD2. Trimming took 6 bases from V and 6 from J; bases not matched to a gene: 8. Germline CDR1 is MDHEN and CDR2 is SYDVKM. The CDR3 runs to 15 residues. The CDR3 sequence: CASSSPGLAGFEQYF. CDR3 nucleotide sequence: TGTGCCAGCAGCAGCCCGGGACTAGCGGGATTCGAGCAGTACTTC.

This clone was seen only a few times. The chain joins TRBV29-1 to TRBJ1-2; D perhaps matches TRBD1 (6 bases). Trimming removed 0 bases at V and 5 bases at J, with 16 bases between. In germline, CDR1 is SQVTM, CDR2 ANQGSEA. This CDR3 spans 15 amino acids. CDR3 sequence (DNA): TGCAGCGTTGAAGATAGGTGGGGGCGTGGTTATGGCTACACCTTC. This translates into CSVEDRWGRGYGYTF.

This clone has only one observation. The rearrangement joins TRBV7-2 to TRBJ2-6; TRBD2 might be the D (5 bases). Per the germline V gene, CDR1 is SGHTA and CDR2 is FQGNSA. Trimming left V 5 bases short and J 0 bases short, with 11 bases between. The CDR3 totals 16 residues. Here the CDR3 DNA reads TGTGCCAGCAGCACAAGCGGCTTCTCTGGGGCCAACGTCCTGACTTTC. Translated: CASSTSGFSGANVLTF. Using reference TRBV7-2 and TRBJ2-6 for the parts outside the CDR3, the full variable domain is GAGVSQSPSNKVTEKGKDVELRCDPISGHTALYWYRQSLGQGLEFLIYFQGNSAPDKSGLPSDRFSAERTGGSVSTLTIQRTQQEDSAVYLCASSTSGFSGANVLTFGAGSRLTVL.

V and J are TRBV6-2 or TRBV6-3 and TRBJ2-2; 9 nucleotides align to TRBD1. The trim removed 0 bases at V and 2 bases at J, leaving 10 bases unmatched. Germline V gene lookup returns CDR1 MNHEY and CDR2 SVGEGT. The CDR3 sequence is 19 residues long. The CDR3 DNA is TGTGCCAGCAGTTACTCGAGTAAAGGGACAGGGCGAAACACCGGGGAGCTGTTTTTT. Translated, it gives CASSYSSKGTGRNTGELFF.

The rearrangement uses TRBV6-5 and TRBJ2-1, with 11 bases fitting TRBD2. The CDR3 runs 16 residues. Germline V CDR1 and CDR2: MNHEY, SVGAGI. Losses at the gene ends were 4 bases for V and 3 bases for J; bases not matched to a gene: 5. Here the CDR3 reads CASSSEGLADYNEQFF. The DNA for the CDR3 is TGTGCCAGCAGTTCCGAGGGACTAGCGGACTACAATGAGCAGTTCTTC.

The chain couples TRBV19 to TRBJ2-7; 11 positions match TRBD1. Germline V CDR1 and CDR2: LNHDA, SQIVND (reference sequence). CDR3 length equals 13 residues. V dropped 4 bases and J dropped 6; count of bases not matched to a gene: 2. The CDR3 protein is CASSTGTGGEQYF. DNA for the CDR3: TGTGCCAGTAGTACAGGGACAGGGGGCGAGCAGTACTTC.

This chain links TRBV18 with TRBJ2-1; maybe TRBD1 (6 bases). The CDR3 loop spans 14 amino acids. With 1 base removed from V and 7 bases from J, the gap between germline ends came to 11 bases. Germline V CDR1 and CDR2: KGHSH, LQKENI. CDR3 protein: CASSPLRGLNEQFF. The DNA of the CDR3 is TGTGCCAGCTCACCACTCAGGGGCTTAAATGAGCAGTTCTTC.

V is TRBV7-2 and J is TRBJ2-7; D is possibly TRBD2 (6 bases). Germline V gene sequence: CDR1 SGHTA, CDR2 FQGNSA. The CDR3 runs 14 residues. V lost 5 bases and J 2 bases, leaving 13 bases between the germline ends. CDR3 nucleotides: TGTGCCAGCAGCGCGGGGACTCCCCCCTACGAGCAGTACTTC. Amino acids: CASSAGTPPYEQYF.

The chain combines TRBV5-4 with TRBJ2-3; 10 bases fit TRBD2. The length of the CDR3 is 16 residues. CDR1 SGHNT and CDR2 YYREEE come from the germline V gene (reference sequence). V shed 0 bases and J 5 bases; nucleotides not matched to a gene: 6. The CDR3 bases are TGTGCCAGCAGCTTGGGTCTAGCGGGAGAAGTAGATACGCAGTATTTT. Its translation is CASSLGLAGEVDTQYF.

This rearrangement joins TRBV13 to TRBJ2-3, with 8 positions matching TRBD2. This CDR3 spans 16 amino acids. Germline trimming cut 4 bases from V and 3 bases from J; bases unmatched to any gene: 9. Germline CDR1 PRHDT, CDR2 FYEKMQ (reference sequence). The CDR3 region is CASSYYSGARTDTQYF. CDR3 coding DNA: TGTGCCAGCAGCTACTATAGCGGGGCAAGGACAGATACGCAGTATTTT. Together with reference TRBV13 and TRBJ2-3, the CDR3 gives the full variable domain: AAGVIQSPRHLIKEKRETATLKCYPIPRHDTVYWYQQGPGQDPQFLISFYEKMQSDKGSIPDRFSAQQFSDYHSELNMSSLELGDSALYFCASSYYSGARTDTQYFGPGTRLTVL.

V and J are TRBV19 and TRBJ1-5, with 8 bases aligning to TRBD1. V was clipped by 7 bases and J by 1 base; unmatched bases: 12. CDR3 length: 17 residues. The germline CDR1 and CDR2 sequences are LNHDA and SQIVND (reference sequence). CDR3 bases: TGTGCCAGTACCATTACGGACAGGGTGGGAAGCAATCAGCCCCAGCATTTT. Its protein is CASTITDRVGSNQPQHF.

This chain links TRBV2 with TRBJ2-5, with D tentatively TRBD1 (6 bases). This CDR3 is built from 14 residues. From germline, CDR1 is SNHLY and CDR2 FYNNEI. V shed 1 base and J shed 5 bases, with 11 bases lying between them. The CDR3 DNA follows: TGTGCCAGCAGTGAAGGCAGGGGAAAGGAGACCCAGTACTTC. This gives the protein CASSEGRGKETQYF.

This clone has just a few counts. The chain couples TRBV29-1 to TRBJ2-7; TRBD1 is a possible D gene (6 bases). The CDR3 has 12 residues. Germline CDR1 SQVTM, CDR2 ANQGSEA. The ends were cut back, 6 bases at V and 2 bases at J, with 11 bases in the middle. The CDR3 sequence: CSVVTGTYEQYF. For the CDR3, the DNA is TGCAGCGTCGTGACAGGTACCTACGAGCAGTACTTC.

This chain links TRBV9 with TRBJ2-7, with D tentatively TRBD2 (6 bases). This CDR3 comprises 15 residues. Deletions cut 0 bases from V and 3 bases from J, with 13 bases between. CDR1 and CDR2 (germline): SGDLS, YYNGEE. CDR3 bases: TGTGCCAGCAGCGTAGGGGGTAGCGGCAACTACGAGCAGTACTTC. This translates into CASSVGGSGNYEQYF.

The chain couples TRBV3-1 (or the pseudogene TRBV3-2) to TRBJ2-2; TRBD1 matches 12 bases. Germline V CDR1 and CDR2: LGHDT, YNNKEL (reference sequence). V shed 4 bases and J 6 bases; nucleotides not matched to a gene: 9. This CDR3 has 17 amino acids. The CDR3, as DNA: TGTGCCAGCAGCCCGGGGACAGGGGGCTATGGTTCCGGGGAGCTGTTTTTT. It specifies CASSPGTGGYGSGELFF.

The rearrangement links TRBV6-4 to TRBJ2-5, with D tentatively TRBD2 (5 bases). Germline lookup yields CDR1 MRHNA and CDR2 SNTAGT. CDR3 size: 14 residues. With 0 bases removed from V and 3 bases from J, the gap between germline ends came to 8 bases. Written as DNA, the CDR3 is TGTGCCAGCAGTGACTCGGCCGGGGAAGAGACCCAGTACTTC. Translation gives CASSDSAGEETQYF.

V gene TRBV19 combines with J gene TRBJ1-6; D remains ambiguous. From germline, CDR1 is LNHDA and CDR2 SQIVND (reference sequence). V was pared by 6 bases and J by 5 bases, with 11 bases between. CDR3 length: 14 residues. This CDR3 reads CASRSGNNNSPLHF. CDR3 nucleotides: TGTGCCAGTAGATCGGGGAACAATAATTCACCCCTCCACTTT.

CDR3 in DNA: TGTGCCACCAGTGGAAGTGGGGGGGGAAAAACTGAAGCTTTCTTT. Translated: CATSGSGGGKTEAFF. V usage is TRBV24-1 and J usage is TRBJ1-1; tentatively, D is TRBD1 (5 bases). From germline, CDR1 is KGHDR and CDR2 SFDVKD. V was pared by 5 bases and J by 5 bases, with 17 bases between. The CDR3 contains 15 residues.

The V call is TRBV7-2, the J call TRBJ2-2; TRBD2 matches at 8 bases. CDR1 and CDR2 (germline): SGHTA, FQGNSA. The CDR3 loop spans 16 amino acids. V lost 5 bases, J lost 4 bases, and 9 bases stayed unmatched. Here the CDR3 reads CASSKRGGLGTGELFF. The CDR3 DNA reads TGTGCCAGCAGCAAGAGGGGGGGACTAGGCACCGGGGAGCTGTTTTTT.

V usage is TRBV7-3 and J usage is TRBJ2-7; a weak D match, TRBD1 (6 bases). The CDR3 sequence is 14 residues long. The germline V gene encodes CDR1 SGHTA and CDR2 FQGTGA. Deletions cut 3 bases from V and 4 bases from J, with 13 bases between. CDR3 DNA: TGTGCCAGCAGCTTTGGGCAGGGGCCGTACGAGCAGTACTTC. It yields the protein CASSFGQGPYEQYF.